The 10 T cell receptor beta chains below all came from one sample that was sequenced in a study of identical twins listed by TCRdb under 2016. Library method: 5' RACE. Data came from an Illumina HiSeq 2000. Using fastp trimming at Q25 and MiXCR clonotype assembly, TCRdb reanalyzed the public sequencing data and kept in-frame beta chains. Identical CDR3 proteins give one entry, which carries the most common genes and DNA. The sample data list around 680,000 distinct CDR3 sequences, and around 8.3% of these were observed just once. Jointly, the top ten make up around 0.98% of the sample. The same specimen was also included in a second study, on yellow fever vaccine responses in identical twins.

The sample consisted of PBMCs. The receptor set was obtained from a woman between 18 and 29 years old in good health.

This clonotype was counted a few times. The rearrangement links TRBV4-3 to TRBJ2-5; D is undetermined. V was trimmed by 1 base and J by 5 bases, leaving 14 bases between them. The CDR3 runs 15 residues. Germline-derived CDR1 and CDR2 are LGHNA and YSLEER. The CDR3 sequence: CASSQGLSSGETQYF. As DNA, the CDR3 is TGCGCCAGCAGCCAAGGCCTCTCAAGTGGGGAGACCCAGTACTTC.

This clonotype was detected only a few times. V is TRBV29-1 and J is TRBJ2-1; 10 bases are a match to TRBD2. Trimming cost V 4 bases and J 4 bases; bases outside gene matches: 4. The CDR3 loop spans 14 amino acids. Germline V CDR1 and CDR2: SQVTM, ANQGSEA. The CDR3 loop reads CSVAGLAFYNEQFF. In DNA, the CDR3 is TGCAGCGTTGCGGGACTAGCGTTTTACAATGAGCAGTTCTTC.

This clonotype was picked up one time. This chain joins TRBV6-5 and TRBJ2-3, with 9 bases lining up with TRBD2. The ends lost 2 bases at V and 1 base at J; junction bases unmatched: 4. The V gene's germline CDR1 is MNHEY and CDR2 SVGAGI. CDR3 length equals 16 residues. The CDR3 DNA follows: TGTGCCAGCAGTTACCGACTAGCGGCGGGCACAGATACGCAGTATTTT. This translates into CASSYRLAAGTDTQYF.

This rearrangement joins TRBV4-3 to TRBJ2-3; the match to TRBD1 covers 7 bases. Losses at the gene ends were 1 base for V and 7 bases for J; bases not matched to a gene: 8. Germline CDR1 and CDR2: LGHNA and YSLEER. The CDR3 runs to 15 residues. CDR3 sequence reads: CASSQGPGGAYTQYF. CDR3 DNA: TGCGCCAGCAGCCAAGGACCAGGGGGTGCCTATACGCAGTATTTT.

The genes are TRBV29-1 and TRBJ2-3; TRBD2 aligns across 10 bases. The CDR3 has 14 residues. Germline-derived CDR1 and CDR2 are SQVTM and ANQGSEA. V shed 7 bases, J shed 4 bases, and the junction held 8 bases outside the gene matches. This CDR3 reads CSARPSGGADTQYF. Here the CDR3 DNA reads TGCAGCGCCCGCCCGAGCGGGGGGGCAGATACGCAGTATTTT.

This clonotype has only a few counts. The chain carries TRBV7-2 and TRBJ2-3; TRBD2 agrees at 7 bases. V lost 5 bases to trimming and J lost 5 bases; unmatched junction nucleotides: 7. Germline CDR1 and CDR2: SGHTA and FQGNSA. The CDR3 is 14 residues long. The CDR3 here is CASSQPGGVDTQYF. The DNA of the CDR3 is TGTGCCAGCAGCCAACCTGGGGGGGTAGATACGCAGTATTTT.

This clonotype was picked up a small number of times. V gene TRBV20-1 combines with J gene TRBJ2-1; 8 bases are shared with TRBD2. Germline CDR1 DFQATT, CDR2 SNEGSKA (reference sequence). CDR3 size: 15 residues. The V and J ends lost 0 bases and 9 bases, in that order; junction bases with no gene match: 10. CDR3 residues: CSARDPRGGKFEQFF. The DNA of the CDR3 is TGCAGTGCTAGAGATCCCCGGGGGGGCAAGTTTGAGCAGTTCTTC.

This clonotype was counted at least ten times. The chain carries TRBV12-3 or TRBV12-4 and TRBJ1-5, with unresolved D. Trimming shortened V by 6 bases and J by 3 bases, and 15 bases separated the two germline ends. There are 15 residues in the CDR3. The CDR3 spells CASRPPGSNNQPQHF. The CDR3, as DNA: TGTGCCAGCAGACCCCCGGGGAGTAACAATCAGCCCCAGCATTTT.

This clonotype was counted only a few times. The rearrangement links TRBV5-4 to TRBJ1-6, with D tentatively TRBD1 (5 bases). The germline V gene has CDR1 SGHNT and CDR2 YYREEE (reference sequence). V was clipped by 0 bases and J by 5 bases, with 6 bases between them. CDR3 length: 14 residues. The CDR3 DNA sequence: TGTGCCAGCAGCTTGGAACAGGATAATTCACCCCTCCACTTT. Amino acid sequence: CASSLEQDNSPLHF.

This clonotype was seen at least ten times. This sequence joins TRBV7-2 and TRBJ2-1, with D maybe TRBD1 (7 bases). V was cut by 4 bases and J by 7 bases, with 17 bases left in between. The germline CDR1 and CDR2 sequences are SGHTA and FQGNSA. The CDR3 has 15 amino acids. In DNA, the CDR3 is TGTGCCAGCAGCTCGGCAGGGGGGCCGGGTAATGAGCAGTTCTTC. As protein: CASSSAGGPGNEQFF.